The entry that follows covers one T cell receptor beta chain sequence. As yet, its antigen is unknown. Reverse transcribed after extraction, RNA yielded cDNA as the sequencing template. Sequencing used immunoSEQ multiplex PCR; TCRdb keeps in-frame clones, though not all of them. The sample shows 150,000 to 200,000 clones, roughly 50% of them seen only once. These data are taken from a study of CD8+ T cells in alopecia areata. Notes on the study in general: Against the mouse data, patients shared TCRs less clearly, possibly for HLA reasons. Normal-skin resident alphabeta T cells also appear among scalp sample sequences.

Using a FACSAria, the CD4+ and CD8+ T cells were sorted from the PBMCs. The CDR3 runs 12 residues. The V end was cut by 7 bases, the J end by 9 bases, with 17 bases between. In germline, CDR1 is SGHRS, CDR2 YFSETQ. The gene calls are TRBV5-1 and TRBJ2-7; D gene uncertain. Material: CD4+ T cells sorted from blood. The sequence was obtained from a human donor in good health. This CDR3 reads CASGIPGQLQYF. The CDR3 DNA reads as TGCGCCAGCGGCATTCCGGGCCAATTGCAGTACTTC.